The 24 T cell receptor beta chains below all came from one sample that was sequenced in a study of human T cells and chemical hapten exposure. As for time point: patch test 1, 2 weeks after DPC sensitization. As to treatment: therapeutic diphenylcyclopropenone sensitization with weekly scalp DPC. TCRdb reanalysed the RACE reads using MiXCR and keeps one entry per CDR3 protein. Among a few hundred thousand distinct CDR3 sequences listed, about 4.4% were seen once. This specimen consisted of whole blood, obtained in connection with sensitization to the hapten diphenylcyclopropenone (DPC). The receptor source for this set is a woman aged 45-60 years with alopecia areata. Some clones in this sample may be carry-over from other donors' samples.

The gene calls are TRBV5-1 and TRBJ1-5; D is unclear. Trimming took 0 bases from V and 0 from J, leaving 7 bases between them. The CDR3 consists of 15 residues. Germline-derived CDR1 and CDR2 are SGHRS and YFSETQ. CDR3: CASSLEDGSNQPQHF. The CDR3 DNA is TGCGCCAGCAGCTTGGAAGACGGTAGCAATCAGCCCCAGCATTTT.

The table lists this clonotype with many counts. The chain links TRBV7-6 to TRBJ1-4, with a tentative D call TRBD1 (5 bases). Germline V CDR1 and CDR2: SGHVS, FNYEAQ. Trimming pared 0 bases from V and 14 bases from J, leaving 13 bases between. The CDR3 totals 13 residues. The CDR3 region is CASSLALGQRLFF. The CDR3 DNA reads TGTGCCAGCAGCTTAGCGCTCGGACAAAGGCTGTTTTTT. The variable domain in full, completed from reference TRBV7-6 and TRBJ1-4, reads GAGVSQSPRYKVTKRGQDVALRCDPISGHVSLYWYRQALGQGPEFLTYFNYEAQQDKSGLPNDRFSAERPEGSISTLTIQRTEQRDSAMYRCASSLALGQRLFFGSGTQLSVL.

This clonotype was picked up many times. The V and J genes are TRBV10-2 and TRBJ1-2; D not certain. The V and J ends lost 3 bases and 4 bases respectively, with 9 bases between them. Germline V CDR1 and CDR2: WSHSY, SAAADI. This CDR3 spans 13 amino acids. The CDR3 region is CASSDIVSYGYTF. For the CDR3, the DNA is TGCGCCAGCAGTGACATCGTTAGCTATGGCTACACCTTC.

This clonotype was detected many times. V and J are TRBV7-8 and TRBJ2-7; 12 bases line up with TRBD2. Per the germline V gene, CDR1 is SGHVS and CDR2 is FQNEAQ. This CDR3 is built from 15 residues. V gave up 5 bases and J gave up 2 bases; unmatched junction bases: 4. CDR3 sequence (DNA): TGTGCCAGCAGCCCTCTAGCGGGAGGGACCTACGAGCAGTACTTC. It translates to CASSPLAGGTYEQYF.

V gene TRBV6-1 combines with J gene TRBJ2-3, with 8 bases aligning to TRBD2. Germline V CDR1 and CDR2: MNHNS, SASEGT. Unmatched junction bases numbered 6, after V lost 6 bases and J lost 13 bases. CDR3 length: 11 residues. CDR3 sequence reads: CASRAGLGEYF. The DNA of the CDR3 is TGTGCCAGCAGGGCGGGACTAGGGGAGTATTTT.

The sample holds a few counts of this clonotype. V is TRBV7-9 and J is TRBJ2-1; D is uncertain. V dropped 5 bases and J dropped 0 bases, with 14 bases sitting between them. The CDR3 spans 16 residues. Looked up from germline, CDR1 is SEHNR and CDR2 is FQNEAQ (reference sequence). The CDR3 region has the DNA TGTGCCAGCAGCCTTATCCCGCTCCGCTCCTACAATGAGCAGTTCTTC. This codes for CASSLIPLRSYNEQFF.

The chain combines TRBV30 with TRBJ2-1; no firm D call. Germline values: CDR1 GTSNPN, CDR2 SVGIG (reference sequence). The V and J ends lost 0 bases and 7 bases respectively, with 13 bases between them. CDR3 length equals 14 residues. CDR3 amino acids: CAWSVLSSENEQFF. The DNA for the CDR3 is TGTGCCTGGAGTGTCCTGTCTTCGGAGAATGAGCAGTTCTTC.

J is TRBJ1-2 and V is TRBV12-3 or TRBV12-4; D remains unclear. CDR3 size: 13 residues. Trimming pared 6 bases from V and 7 bases from J, leaving 15 bases between. CDR3 residues: CASSPAGSVGYTF. CDR3 in DNA: TGTGCCAGCAGCCCGGCCGGGTCTGTTGGCTACACCTTC.

This clonotype was observed a few times. This sequence joins TRBV12-3 or TRBV12-4 and TRBJ1-2; 7 nucleotides match TRBD1. The CDR3 is made up of 18 amino acids. Unmatched junction bases numbered 15, after V lost 3 bases and J lost 2 bases. The CDR3 DNA sequence: TGTGCCAGCAGTTTTATATCGTCCCATACAGGGGAGAACTATGGCTACACCTTC. Protein product: CASSFISSHTGENYGYTF.

This clonotype was counted many times. The chain employs TRBV9 and TRBJ1-1; D remains ambiguous. Deletions cut 0 bases from V and 10 bases from J, with 10 bases between. The CDR3 covers 12 residues. The germline V gene encodes CDR1 SGDLS and CDR2 YYNGEE. In DNA, the CDR3 is TGTGCCAGCAGCGTAGGTCCTAATGGAGCTTTCTTT. It specifies CASSVGPNGAFF.

This clonotype came up many times. The rearrangement uses TRBV28 and TRBJ1-5; possible D gene TRBD1, 6 bases. V was clipped by 7 bases and J by 3 bases, with 13 bases between them. This CDR3 contains 14 residues. The germline CDR1 and CDR2 sequences are MDHEN and SYDVKM. The CDR3 spells CASTLQGYNQPQHF. The CDR3 coding sequence is TGTGCCAGCACCCTACAGGGTTACAATCAGCCCCAGCATTTT. The full variable domain, in which reference TRBV28 and TRBJ1-5 provide the parts outside the CDR3, is DVKVTQSSRYLVKRTGEKVFLECVQDMDHENMFWYRQDPGLGLRLIYFSYDVKMKEKGDIPEGYSVSREKKERFSLILESASTNQTSMYLCASTLQGYNQPQHFGDGTRLSIL.

This clonotype came up many times. The chain links TRBV9 to TRBJ1-2; weak D call: TRBD1 (6 bases). Trimming shortened V by 5 bases and J by 8 bases, and 10 bases separated the two germline ends. This CDR3 spans 11 amino acids. Germline CDR1 is SGDLS and CDR2 is YYNGEE. The CDR3 here is CASSPGEGYTF. CDR3 coding DNA: TGTGCCAGCAGTCCAGGGGAAGGCTACACCTTC.

This clonotype was counted ten times or more. This chain links TRBV7-2 with TRBJ2-1; 7 bases are shared with TRBD1. After removal of 1 base from V and 4 bases from J, the junction contained 4 bases not matched to a gene. CDR1 SGHTA and CDR2 FQGNSA come from the germline V gene. The CDR3 runs to 15 residues. The CDR3 region is CASSLVRGPYNEQFF. The CDR3 bases are TGTGCCAGCAGCTTAGTTAGGGGGCCATACAATGAGCAGTTCTTC.

This clonotype was picked up a small number of times. V is TRBV20-1 and J is TRBJ1-1; 7 positions agree with TRBD1. Germline lookup yields CDR1 DFQATT and CDR2 SNEGSKA (reference sequence). The CDR3 runs to 13 residues. The junction had 8 bases not matched to a gene; V was cut back by 4 bases and J by 6 bases. The CDR3 here is CSATQGQLPEAFF. CDR3 DNA sequence: TGCAGTGCTACACAGGGGCAGTTACCTGAAGCTTTCTTT.

This clonotype appeared a few times. The V gene is TRBV12-3 or TRBV12-4, the J gene TRBJ1-1; perhaps TRBD1 as D (5 bases). Trimming shortened V by 6 bases and J by 5 bases, and 16 bases separated the two germline ends. The CDR3 is made up of 14 amino acids. CDR3 protein: CASRLGRSGTEAFF. CDR3 DNA: TGTGCCAGCAGGCTGGGACGGTCGGGAACTGAAGCTTTCTTT.

This clonotype was seen at least ten times. This chain connects TRBV28 to TRBJ1-2, with D unresolved. Germline V gives CDR1 MDHEN, CDR2 SYDVKM. The V end was cut by 7 bases, the J end by 6 bases, with 24 bases between. The CDR3 consists of 16 residues. CDR3 in DNA: TGTGCCAGCAACACTGCCGGGAGGACCACAATAGATGGCTACACCTTC. Translating gives CASNTAGRTTIDGYTF.

This clonotype has at least ten counts. The chain links TRBV19 to TRBJ1-4; D possibly corresponds to TRBD1 (6 bases). V lost 5 bases and J lost 4, with 8 bases in between. Germline V gene lookup returns CDR1 LNHDA and CDR2 SQIVND (reference sequence). The CDR3 is 13 amino acids. The CDR3 coding sequence is TGTGCCAGTAGTGACAGGAGTAATGAAAAACTGTTTTTT. Residues: CASSDRSNEKLFF.

The rearrangement links TRBV10-3 to TRBJ2-3, with TRBD1 identical over 9 bases. CDR3 length: 16 residues. Germline-derived CDR1 and CDR2 are ENHRY and SYGVKD. Losses at the gene ends were 6 bases for V and 1 base for J; bases not matched to a gene: 8. The CDR3 DNA follows: TGTGCCATCAGCCCGGGACAGGGATCGGGCACAGATACGCAGTATTTT. Its translation is CAISPGQGSGTDTQYF.

This clonotype has a count of ten or more. The V gene is TRBV3-1, the J gene TRBJ2-3; perhaps TRBD2 as D (7 bases). Germline V CDR1 and CDR2: LGHDT, YNNKEL (reference sequence). CDR3 size: 15 residues. The V gene lost 1 base and the J gene lost 5 bases, with 13 bases spanning the gap. CDR3 loop: CASSQGGGAGDTQYF. The CDR3 DNA follows: TGTGCCAGCAGCCAAGGAGGGGGGGCCGGAGATACGCAGTATTTT.

This clonotype occurred many times. DNA for the CDR3: TGTGCCTGTTCGGGGGCCAACGTCCTGACTTTC. It specifies CACSGANVLTF. V is TRBV30 and J is TRBJ2-6; the D is unclear. CDR3 length: 11 residues. The germline V and J ends were trimmed by 6 bases and 4 bases, with 4 bases remaining between them. Germline-derived CDR1 and CDR2 are GTSNPN and SVGIG (reference sequence).

The V and J genes are TRBV29-1 and TRBJ2-5; perhaps D is TRBD1 or TRBD2 (5 bases each). Germline V CDR1 and CDR2: SQVTM, ANQGSEA. CDR3 length: 16 amino acids. V lost 4 bases and J 5 bases, leaving 23 bases between the germline ends. CDR3: CSVADPRGMGFETQYF. CDR3 nucleotide sequence: TGCAGCGTTGCGGATCCGAGGGGTATGGGCTTCGAGACCCAGTACTTC. Full variable domain (outside the CDR3, taken from reference TRBV29-1 and TRBJ2-5): SAVISQKPSRDICQRGTSLTIQCQVDSQVTMMFWYRQQPGQSLTLIATANQGSEATYESGFVIDKFPISRPNLTFSTLTVSNMSPEDSSIYLCSVADPRGMGFETQYFGPGTRLLVL.

Points on this clonotype: With a much larger clone just one base away, this may be a read error. This chain's CDR3 is CASSQDASSRREFF. The CDR3 DNA is TGTGCCAGCAGTCAAGATGCGAGTAGCAGGAGGGAGTTCTTC. The rearrangement uses TRBV6-2 or TRBV6-3 and TRBJ2-1; TRBD2 is a possible D gene (6 bases). Per the germline V gene, CDR1 is MNHEY and CDR2 is SVGEGT. The CDR3 consists of 14 residues. Trimming took 5 bases from V and 14 from J, leaving 22 bases between them.

This clonotype was picked up a small number of times. The chain couples TRBV20-1 to TRBJ2-3; TRBD2 matches 11 bases. Trimming took 2 bases from V and 13 from J; bases not matched to a gene: 8. Per germline, CDR1 DFQATT and CDR2 SNEGSKA (reference sequence). The CDR3 loop spans 13 amino acids. CDR3 nucleotide sequence: TGCAGTGCTAGAATACTAGCGGGGGTAAATGAGTATTTT. It codes for CSARILAGVNEYF.

This clonotype showed up many times. The J gene is TRBJ1-1, the V gene TRBV14; a weak D match, TRBD1 (5 bases). The CDR3 is 16 residues long. From germline, CDR1 is SGHDN and CDR2 FVKESK. V was shortened by 2 bases and J by 2 bases, with 15 bases between the two germline ends. The CDR3: CASSQPGLGDNTEAFF. In DNA form, the CDR3 reads TGTGCCAGCAGCCAACCGGGACTGGGCGACAACACTGAAGCTTTCTTT.